These T cell receptor beta chains were read from a single sample in a study of identical twins. TCRdb recomputed calls from the 5' RACE reads with MiXCR, one row per CDR3 protein. There are about 530,000 distinct CDR3 sequences in the sample; approximately 20% occur only once, and more than 0.4% lies in the top ten. The sample also formed part of further work on yellow fever vaccine responses in identical twins.

Sequencing was done on a sample of CD4+ T cells sorted from blood. These receptors were obtained from a woman under 30 in good health. Each CDR3 is given with its conserved first and last residue. Fields, in order: V gene, J gene, D gene, clone size, CDR3 DNA, CDR3 protein. A D gene is named only where the DNA matches it firmly. The size field is filled for only some rows; it gives once, few, many or a size class.

TRBV6-1	TRBJ2-1	-	-	TGTGCCAGCAAGGAGCCTAGTTCCAATGAGCAGTTCTTC	CASKEPSSNEQFF
TRBV12-3/TRBV12-4	TRBJ2-3	-	few	TGTGCCAGCGGGACCCCCCTCGCAGATACGCAGTATTTT	CASGTPLADTQYF
TRBV12-5	TRBJ2-1	-	-	TGTGCTAGTGGTTTGGTTGCGTTTTCCTACAATGAGCAGTTCTTC	CASGLVAFSYNEQFF
TRBV5-1	TRBJ2-2	-	many	TGTGCCAGCAGCCTCACGAGCACCGGGGAGCTGTTTTTT	CASSLTSTGELFF
TRBV5-5	TRBJ2-7	TRBD2	few	TGTGCCAGCAGCTTGGTGGCCGGGACTAGCGACTATCAGTACTTC	CASSLVAGTSDYQYF
TRBV20-1	TRBJ2-3	TRBD2	-	TGCAGTGCTTTTTACGGGGGGGCAACAGATACGCAGTATTTT	CSAFYGGATDTQYF
TRBV20-1	TRBJ1-6	TRBD1	many	TGCAGTGCGACGGACAGGGTTGTTTCACCCCTCCACTTT	CSATDRVVSPLHF
TRBV6-1	TRBJ2-7	TRBD2	few	TGTGCCAGCAGTGAAAGGGAGGGAGTAGGTTACGAGCAGTACTTC	CASSEREGVGYEQYF
TRBV18	TRBJ2-1	TRBD2	-	TGTGCCAGCTCACCAAGCGGGCTAGCGGGAGGAGATGAGCAGTTCTTC	CASSPSGLAGGDEQFF
TRBV20-1	TRBJ2-2	-	-	TGCAGTGCTAGAGATCGGGGGCCCGGGGAGCTGTTTTTT	CSARDRGPGELFF
TRBV2	TRBJ2-1	-	-	TGTGCCAGCAAAAGGCTTGTGGGGGCGCCCAATGAGCAGTTCTTC	CASKRLVGAPNEQFF
TRBV6-5	TRBJ2-1	TRBD2	-	TGTGCCAGCAGTTACCCTAAACAGCGGGAGTCCAATGAGCAGTTCTTC	CASSYPKQRESNEQFF
TRBV3-1	TRBJ2-1	TRBD1	-	TGTGCCAGCGGACGTACAGGGGGCAGGGATGAGCAGTTCTTC	CASGRTGGRDEQFF
TRBV2	TRBJ1-1	-	-	TGTGCCAGCAGTCTAGGACGAGAGGGGGCTTTCTTT	CASSLGREGAFF
TRBV7-9	TRBJ2-1	TRBD2	-	TGTGCCAGCAGCTTCGCCCTAGCGGGAGATAACGATGAGCAGTTCTTC	CASSFALAGDNDEQFF
TRBV20-1	TRBJ2-1	TRBD2	few	TGCAGTGCCGCACTAGCGGGAGGAGGCGAAGGCCTGTTCTTC	CSAALAGGGEGLFF
TRBV12-3/TRBV12-4	TRBJ1-6	-	-	TGTGCCAGCAGTTTAGGGGGAAAAAATTCACCCCTCCACTTT	CASSLGGKNSPLHF
TRBV15	TRBJ2-5	-	-	TGTGCCACCAGCAGAGAGTTGACTGTGTACCAAGAGACCCAGTACTTC	CATSRELTVYQETQYF
TRBV5-1	TRBJ1-5	-	few	TGCGCCAGCAGCTTTTCAGGGTCGGGTAATCAGCCCCAGCATTTT	CASSFSGSGNQPQHF
TRBV18	TRBJ2-7	TRBD2	few	TGTGCCAGCTCACCCCTCCCGGGGACTAGCGGGAGTTCCTACGAGCAGTACTTC	CASSPLPGTSGSSYEQYF
TRBV12-3/TRBV12-4	TRBJ2-5	-	-	TGTGCCAGCAGTTTATTCCAGGGACAAGAGACCCAGTACTTC	CASSLFQGQETQYF
TRBV12-3/TRBV12-4	TRBJ2-4	-	few	TGTGCCAGCAGTTTAGCGGGGGCAGGCAAAAACATTCAGTACTTC	CASSLAGAGKNIQYF
TRBV20-1	TRBJ1-2	-	-	TGCAGTGCCCATGTGACGGAGGCTTCCTATGGCTACACCTTC	CSAHVTEASYGYTF
TRBV24-1	TRBJ2-3	-	-	TGTGCCACCAGTGACCGGAGGAGTAGGGATACGCAGTATTTT	CATSDRRSRDTQYF
TRBV6-4	TRBJ1-1	-	few	TGTGCCAGCAGTGAGCAGGGGCAAAGCACTGAAGCTTTCTTT	CASSEQGQSTEAFF
TRBV7-2	TRBJ2-5	-	-	TGTGCCAGCAGCCGCAGACAAGAAGAGACCCAGTACTTC	CASSRRQEETQYF
TRBV11-2	TRBJ2-3	-	many	TGTGCCAGCAGTCCCCTAGGGGATACGCAGTATTTT	CASSPLGDTQYF
TRBV5-1	TRBJ2-2	TRBD2	-	TGCGCCAGCAGCTTACCGACTAGCGGGAAAACCGGGGAGCTGTTTTTT	CASSLPTSGKTGELFF
TRBV27	TRBJ2-1	-	few	TGTGCCAGCAGTTTGGCCGTTGGGGGCAGCTTGTACAATGAGCAGTTCTTC	CASSLAVGGSLYNEQFF
TRBV28	TRBJ1-2	TRBD1	-	TGTGCCAGCAGTAAGGGGACAGAGAAATTCTATGGCTACACCTTC	CASSKGTEKFYGYTF
TRBV6-1	TRBJ1-2	TRBD1	-	TGTGCCACCGTGAGGACAGGGCCCAATGGCTACACCTTC	CATVRTGPNGYTF
TRBV25-1	TRBJ2-1	-	few	TGTGCCAGCAGTGATGTAGGCCAATACTCCTACAATGAGCAGTTCTTC	CASSDVGQYSYNEQFF
TRBV5-6	TRBJ1-1	TRBD1	-	TGTGCCAGCACCCCGACAGGGGTTCATACTGAAGCTTTCTTT	CASTPTGVHTEAFF
TRBV7-2	TRBJ2-3	-	-	TGTGCCAGCAGCCCGATTGGGGGGCTTAGCACAGATACGCAGTATTTT	CASSPIGGLSTDTQYF
TRBV14	TRBJ2-1	TRBD2	-	TGTGCCAGCAGCCTTCGCGGGACTAGCGGGAGTCCCTACAATGAGCAGTTCTTC	CASSLRGTSGSPYNEQFF
TRBV27	TRBJ1-1	TRBD1	once	TGTGCCAGCAGTCCCTGGACAGGAGGAGCTTTCTTT	CASSPWTGGAFF
TRBV14	TRBJ1-2	-	-	TGTGCCAGCAGCCGGGGACGGAACTATGGCTACACCTTC	CASSRGRNYGYTF
TRBV18	TRBJ2-2	-	-	TGTGCCAGCTCACAACTTGGAGGGGACGGGGAGCTGTTTTTT	CASSQLGGDGELFF